This T cell receptor (beta chain) was profiled in a study of blood T cells in healthy people across ages. Then a second PCR, running about 6 to 11 cycles, was carried out with a sample-barcoded 5' primer and a J-beta primer mix. In TCRdb, the 5' RACE reads were re-called with MiXCR into one record per CDR3 protein. The sample lists around 400,000 distinct CDR3 sequences; 45% to 65% were seen once. This clonotype was detected a few times. What it recognizes is unknown. Points from the study as a whole: With naive T cell percentage, TCR beta diversity showed a strong correlation.

The sequence was obtained from a man aged 60-69 years in good health. Input material: blood.

CDR3 in amino acids: CASSLRGGTQYF. Written as DNA, the CDR3 is TGTGCCAGCAGTTTAAGGGGGGGGACCCAGTACTTC. The chain couples TRBV12-3 or TRBV12-4 to TRBJ2-7; possibly TRBD2 for D (7 bases). The J call may be faulty, since TRBJ2-5 better matches the DNA end. CDR3 length equals 12 residues.